This TCR beta chain was recovered during a study of cytomegalovirus exposure and HLA in healthy donors. V was pared by 6 bases and J by 3 bases, with 14 bases between. CDR1 SGHTA and CDR2 FQGNSA come from the germline V gene. This CDR3 comprises 15 residues. The primer mix had 60 Vbeta and 13 Jbeta primers. Sequenced by immunoSEQ multiplex PCR; TCRdb stores in-frame clones only, minus some. The sample holds 110,000 or so clones; about four fifths are singletons and the top ten take around 2.5%. The specimen sequenced was PBMCs. The receptor's source is a woman aged 18-29 years in good health and CMV-seronegative. The gene calls are TRBV7-2 and TRBJ1-4; D gene unclear. The CDR3 nucleotides read TGTGCCAGCAGTCCAGACTGGTTTGCTAATGAAAAACTGTTTTTT. Protein sequence: CASSPDWFANEKLFF.